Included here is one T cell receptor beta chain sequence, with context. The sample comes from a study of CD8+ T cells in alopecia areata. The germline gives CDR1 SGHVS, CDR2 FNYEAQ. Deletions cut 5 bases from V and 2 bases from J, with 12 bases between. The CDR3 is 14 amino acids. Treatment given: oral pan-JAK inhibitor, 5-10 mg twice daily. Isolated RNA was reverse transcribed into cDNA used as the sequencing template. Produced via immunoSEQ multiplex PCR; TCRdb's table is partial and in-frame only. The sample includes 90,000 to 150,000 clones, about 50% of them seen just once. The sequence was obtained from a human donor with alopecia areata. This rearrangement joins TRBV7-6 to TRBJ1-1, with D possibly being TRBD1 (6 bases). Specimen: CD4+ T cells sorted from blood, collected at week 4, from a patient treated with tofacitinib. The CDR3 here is CASSEQGGNTEAFF. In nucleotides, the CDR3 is TGTGCCAGCAGCGAACAGGGAGGAAACACTGAAGCTTTCTTT.